These 16 T cell receptor beta chains came from one sample sequenced in a study of blood T cell repertoires in COVID-19. Repertoires were generated with immunoSEQ multiplex PCR, while TCRdb's copy carries only in-frame clones and drops some. The sample consists of more than 85,000 clones, 80% to 90% of them appearing once. Sequenced: PBMCs or T cells enriched from blood (not recorded which). These TCRs come from a woman aged 50 to 65 who had recovered from COVID-19.

This chain links TRBV7-8 with TRBJ2-7; 8 bases line up with TRBD1. The V segment lost 4 bases and the J segment 4 bases; nucleotides outside the gene matches: 15. This CDR3 is built from 17 residues. Germline V gives CDR1 SGHVS, CDR2 FQNEAQ. This chain's CDR3 is CASSSRTGNGNSYEQYF. The CDR3 DNA sequence: TGTGCCAGCAGCTCGCGGACAGGGAACGGAAACTCATACGAGCAGTACTTC.

The gene calls are TRBV19 and TRBJ2-7; 9 positions match TRBD1. The CDR3 is made up of 15 amino acids. CDR1 and CDR2 (germline): LNHDA, SQIVND (reference sequence). The V gene end was trimmed by 5 bases and the J gene end by 3 bases; junction bases not matched to a gene: 8. The CDR3 loop is CASSPGQGFLYEQYF. The CDR3 DNA reads TGTGCCAGTAGTCCGGGACAGGGATTTCTCTACGAGCAGTACTTC.

V is TRBV30 and J is TRBJ1-6, with D perhaps TRBD1 (6 bases). Trimming pared 2 bases from V and 11 bases from J, leaving 16 bases between. This CDR3 is 14 amino acids long. Germline CDR1 and CDR2: GTSNPN and SVGIG (reference sequence). The CDR3 sequence: CAWSTTDRRAPLHF. DNA for the CDR3: TGTGCCTGGAGTACGACGGACAGAAGAGCACCCCTCCACTTT. The full variable domain, its missing parts supplied by reference TRBV30 and TRBJ1-6, is SQTIHQWPATLVQPVGSPLSLECTVEGTSNPNLYWYRQAAGRGLQLLFYSVGIGQISSEVPQNLSASRPQDRQFILSSKKLLLSDSGFYLCAWSTTDRRAPLHFGNGTRLTVT.

This clone has more than one count but fewer than ten. The chain links TRBV11-2 to TRBJ1-4; 7 nucleotides agree with TRBD1. CDR3 length: 15 residues. V was pared by 6 bases and J by 4 bases, with 8 bases of the junction left unmatched. CDR1 SGHAT and CDR2 FQNNGV come from the germline V gene. The DNA for the CDR3 is TGTGCCAGCAGTACCGGACAGGCTTATAATGAAAAACTGTTTTTT. Residues: CASSTGQAYNEKLFF.

The chain uses TRBV5-1 and TRBJ1-1; 7 bases agree with TRBD1. The CDR3 covers 13 residues. Unmatched junction bases numbered 6, after V lost 4 bases and J lost 6 bases. Germline V CDR1 and CDR2: SGHRS, YFSETQ. The CDR3: CASSDRARAEAFF. The CDR3 coding sequence is TGCGCCAGCAGCGACAGGGCAAGGGCTGAAGCTTTCTTT.

The rearrangement uses TRBV3-1 (or the pseudogene TRBV3-2) and TRBJ1-6, with 8 bases aligning to TRBD1. J gave up 10 bases and V 4 bases, and 12 bases lay outside the gene matches. Germline V gives CDR1 LGHDT, CDR2 YNNKEL (reference sequence). The CDR3 covers 16 residues. Here the CDR3 reads CASSLRLRGQGSPLHF. Written as DNA, the CDR3 is TGTGCCAGCAGCCTGCGACTCAGGGGGCAGGGGTCACCCCTCCACTTT.

The chain recombines TRBV27 with TRBJ1-5; no clear D gene. Germline loops: CDR1 MNHEY, CDR2 SMNVEV (reference sequence). V lost 7 bases and J lost 3, with 16 bases in between. The CDR3 extends over 15 amino acids. The DNA of the CDR3 is TGTGCCAGCACCTGCTTACCCAACACCAATCAGCCCCAGCATTTT. Its translation is CASTCLPNTNQPQHF.

This clone has just one count. The chain couples TRBV2 to TRBJ1-2; tentative D call: TRBD1 (5 bases). Germline V lookup: CDR1 SNHLY, CDR2 FYNNEI. The CDR3 is 13 amino acids. Trimming removed 5 bases from V and 4 bases from J, with 11 bases in between. The CDR3 protein is CASSPQVAYGYTF. DNA of the CDR3: TGTGCCAGCAGTCCACAGGTCGCCTATGGCTACACCTTC.

The chain recombines TRBV19 with TRBJ2-5; maybe TRBD2 (6 bases). CDR3 length: 13 amino acids. Germline V lookup: CDR1 LNHDA, CDR2 SQIVND (reference sequence). The V end lost 6 bases, the J end lost 4 bases, and 12 bases lay between the germline ends. For the CDR3, the DNA is TGTGCCAGTAGACGGGGGATCGCAGAGACCCAGTACTTC. This translates into CASRRGIAETQYF.

The chain carries TRBV20-1 and TRBJ1-1; tentative D call: TRBD1 (5 bases). CDR1 and CDR2 from the germline V gene are DFQATT and SNEGSKA (reference sequence). CDR3 length equals 11 residues. CDR3 amino acids: CSLLWRGHPFF. CDR3 bases: TGCAGCCTACTATGGCGGGGCCATCCTTTCTTT.

The chain has TRBV6-2 or TRBV6-3 and TRBJ2-2; the D gene is possibly TRBD1 (6 bases). CDR1 and CDR2 (germline): MNHEY, SVGEGT. The length of the CDR3 is 16 residues. Trimming pared 7 bases from V and 2 bases from J, leaving 17 bases between. CDR3 loop: CASTPRGQPNTGELFF. The CDR3 region has the DNA TGTGCCAGCACCCCACGTGGACAGCCTAACACCGGGGAGCTGTTTTTT.

The CDR3 region has the DNA TGTGCCAGCCGGGCGTTGGGGACTGGCACTTGGGGGGAGCTGTTTTTT. Amino acid sequence: CASRALGTGTWGELFF. The chain carries TRBV27 and TRBJ2-2, with D possibly matching TRBD2 (6 bases). Trimming took off 8 bases at V and 8 bases at J, with 24 bases between the two ends. Germline V gene data show CDR1 as MNHEY and CDR2 as SMNVEV (reference sequence). This CDR3 has 16 residues.

The genes are TRBV5-6 and TRBJ2-5, with unresolved D. The CDR3 totals 13 residues. Trimming pared 2 bases from V and 5 bases from J, leaving 10 bases between. Germline assignment: CDR1 SGHDT and CDR2 YYEEEE. The CDR3 DNA reads as TGTGCCAGCAGCTTCGTCCACGGGGAGACCCAGTACTTC. Amino acids: CASSFVHGETQYF.

CDR3 nucleotide sequence: TGTGCCAGCAGCTCCGAGACTAGCGGGGCTTACGAGCAGTACTTC. Protein: CASSSETSGAYEQYF. This chain links TRBV7-3 with TRBJ2-7, with 11 bases that match TRBD2. The CDR3 sequence is 15 residues long. Germline V CDR1 and CDR2: SGHTA, FQGTGA. The trim removed 4 bases at V and 4 bases at J, leaving 6 bases unmatched.

The rearrangement joins TRBV20-1 to TRBJ2-2, with D possibly TRBD2 on 6 matching bases. Deletions cut 3 bases from V and 2 bases from J, with 13 bases between. CDR1 is DFQATT and CDR2 is SNEGSKA in the germline V gene (reference sequence). This CDR3 has 15 amino acids. CDR3 amino acids: CSASSGGTNTGELFF. In DNA, the CDR3 is TGCAGTGCTAGTTCTGGCGGGACCAACACCGGGGAGCTGTTTTTT.

This clone was seen once. V is TRBV7-8 and J is TRBJ1-2, with D maybe TRBD1 (5 bases). Germline V lookup: CDR1 SGHVS, CDR2 FQNEAQ. The CDR3 consists of 13 residues. Trimming pared 2 bases from V and 7 bases from J, leaving 11 bases between. The CDR3 DNA follows: TGTGCCAGCAGCTTAACGCAGGGAGGTGGCTACACCTTC. Its protein product is CASSLTQGGGYTF.